This TCR beta chain was sequenced during a study of T cells in Graves' hyperthyroidism and ophthalmopathy (dated by TCRdb to the late 2010s). Background for the entire study: Peripheral blood was collected at initial diagnosis, before any treatment. TCR Vbeta CDR3 sequencing of 130 to 150 peripheral blood samples (43 ophthalmopathy, 75 to 85 hyperthyroidism and roughly 17 progressor patients) is reported in the paper. In addition, the study compared T-cell repertoires in thyroid tissue and in blood from roughly 6 Graves' hyperthyroidism patients. Prospective prediction of ophthalmopathy was tested in an independent validation cohort consisting of roughly 20 hyperthyroidism patients and approximately 16 patients who later progressed to ophthalmopathy. The roughly 90 discovery patients were divided at random into training and test sets in a 7:3 ratio. After blood sampling, hyperthyroidism patients were treated with methimazole at a starting dose of 30 mg daily, and ophthalmopathy patients were treated with high-dose intravenous methylprednisolone. To identify TCR V-J signatures that set the groups apart, the researchers used a discovery cohort of about a hundred patients, made up of under 50 with Graves' ophthalmopathy and about 55 with stable Graves' hyperthyroidism.

Note on this clonotype: It has no known antigen specificity. Base-call qualities are not available, and no considerably larger clone is one nucleotide away.

Including cysteine and phenylalanine, the CDR3 has 13 amino acids. The only DNA kept is the CDR3, 39 bases in frame from the first base. V loses 5 bases of germline sequence and J loses 2 bases, and the interval between the two ends is 9 bases. Reading the germline V gene gives CDR1 SGHTA and CDR2 FQGTGA. The investigation overall reported the following: In validation, progression to ophthalmopathy was predicted by the model with 70.59% sensitivity and roughly 76% specificity, a median of approximately 6.5 months before onset. Sample size was not statistically predetermined, and investigators were not blinded to group allocation. Ophthalmopathy was separated from stable hyperthyroidism by a 13 V-J signature model, with around 90% sensitivity and about 84% specificity obtained in cross-validation and 80%/75% obtained in testing. Most expanded thyroid clonotypes (frequency above 0.001) were also detected in blood, a finding suggesting that blood repertoires may reflect thyroid immune responses.

The TCR beta CDR3 regions were amplified from the RNA transcripts. The first round of RT-PCR for the TCR CDR3 was performed with the HTBI primer set and the Qiagen OneStep RT-PCR kit. A second multiplex PCR round built the libraries, followed by size selection and purification. Paired-end sequencing of the libraries was performed with 100 bp reads on an Illumina HiSeq2000. For the original study's pipeline: Raw data were processed with SOAPnuke, discarding reads with adapters, uncalled bases, mean Phred below 15, or no exact constant-primer or identifier match. High-quality paired reads were merged using COPE v1.2.5, and each unique nucleotide sequence was defined as a clonotype. MiTCR v1.1 was used to align the clonotypes against IMGT TRBV, TRBD and TRBJ reference segments. The analysis was restricted to V-J combinations with a frequency above 0.0001, which together covered about 99% of the repertoires. The TCS score was defined as F50 (clonal expansion) divided by E x V (chaos), with BLOSUM62-based TCRdist calculated between CDR3 peptides within each V-J. Welch's t-statistics and random forest reduced several hundred V-J features to fewer than 15, which were used in a naive Bayes classifier (R e1071). TCRdb trimmed public reads at Q25 via fastp, called clones via MiXCR and kept in-frame beta chains. Duplicate CDR3 protein sequences are folded into a single record with the most common DNA and genes. TCRdb's processing, not the authors', yielded these V and J calls. Recorded for this sample are about 640,000 distinct CDR3 sequences; around 21% of them occurred a single time. The ten largest clones capture under 35% of the sample.

Ophthalmopathy patients had moderately to severely active disease, Clinical Activity Score of at least 3, NOSPECS grade of at least 4, and duration under 3 months. The study excluded patients with uncontrolled infections, other autoimmune diseases, pregnancy or lactation. Diagnoses relied on clinical symptoms, serum thyroxine and TRAb, thyroid ultrasound and orbital computed tomography. PBMCs were isolated from 10 ml of fresh peripheral blood by Ficoll-Paque density gradient centrifugation. Trizol reagent was used to extract total RNA, and RNA quality was then checked on an Agilent 2100 Bioanalyzer.

The chain employs TRBV7-3 and TRBJ2-5; 5 matching bases give a weak D call of TRBD1. Sequenced input: blood. The sequence came from a man younger than 45 with Graves' ophthalmopathy. The encoded CDR3 is CASSRTYQETQYF. The sequenced DNA is TGTGCCAGCAGCCGGACATATCAAGAGACCCAGTACTTC.